Presented here are 15 T cell receptor beta chains from one specimen sequenced in a study of technical replicates of blood from a handful of donors (TCRdb year 2017). The library was made by the immunoSEQ multiplex PCR assay. Held by TCRdb, this immuneACCESS table contains in-frame sequences only and omits some clones. Under half of the omission traces to an unresolved V gene where checked; the cause of the rest is unknown. Counted in this sample were roughly 14,000 clones; more than 75% of them appeared once. The ten largest make up 9% to 15% of the sample. Input material: PBMCs. Receptors were obtained from a human donor in good health.

This clone was counted once. This rearrangement joins TRBV4-1 to TRBJ2-3, with 10 bases that match TRBD2. The CDR3 sequence is 17 residues long. With 4 bases clipped from V and 2 bases from J, the junction kept 9 bases outside the gene matches. The germline gives CDR1 MGHRA, CDR2 YSYEKL. CDR3 DNA sequence: TGCGCCAGCAGCCCCACCCTCAGCGGGGGGGTCACAGATACGCAGTATTTT. Translated: CASSPTLSGGVTDTQYF.

The J gene is TRBJ2-7, the V gene TRBV27, with 9 bases lining up with TRBD2. J lost 4 bases, V lost 8 bases, and 12 bases had no gene match. CDR3 size: 15 residues. Germline-derived CDR1 and CDR2 are MNHEY and SMNVEV (reference sequence). The CDR3, as DNA: TGTGCCAGCTCATGGCGGGCGGGAGGGTCGTACGAGCAGTACTTC. Protein: CASSWRAGGSYEQYF.

The chain combines TRBV15 with TRBJ2-7; perhaps TRBD1 as D (6 bases). The CDR3 runs to 17 residues. From germline, CDR1 is LNHNV and CDR2 YYDKDF (reference sequence). The V end was cut by 1 base, the J end by 2 bases, with 18 bases between. CDR3 nucleotides: TGTGCCACCAGCAGAGGAGGGACACCCGTTTATCCCTACGAGCAGTACTTC. Translating it yields CATSRGGTPVYPYEQYF.

This chain links TRBV18 with TRBJ2-1; perhaps TRBD2 as D (6 bases). Trimming removed 5 bases from V and 2 bases from J, with 16 bases in between. Germline CDR1 reads KGHSH; CDR2 reads LQKENI. This CDR3 spans 16 amino acids. The CDR3 DNA is TGTGCCAGCTCATCGAACCTAGCGACCGCCTACAATGAGCAGTTCTTC. Protein product: CASSSNLATAYNEQFF.

The chain couples TRBV6-6 to TRBJ1-2, with 11 bases identical to TRBD1. Unmatched junction bases numbered 5, after V lost 6 bases and J lost 11 bases. This CDR3 region has 12 residues. Germline values: CDR1 MNHNY, CDR2 SVGAGI (reference sequence). CDR3: CASSGQGAQYTF. DNA of the CDR3: TGTGCCAGCAGCGGACAGGGGGCGCAGTACACCTTC.

The V call is TRBV5-1, the J call TRBJ2-1, with TRBD2 identical over 16 bases. This CDR3 is 15 amino acids long. Looked up from germline, CDR1 is SGHRS and CDR2 is YFSETQ. Trimming took 4 bases from V and 9 from J; bases not matched to a gene: 4. CDR3 sequence (DNA): TGCGCCAGCAGCCCCGGGACTAGCGGGAGGGGTGAGCAGTTCTTC. This gives the protein CASSPGTSGRGEQFF.

This chain joins TRBV9 and TRBJ1-5; 7 bases fit TRBD1. There are 15 residues in the CDR3. In germline, CDR1 is SGDLS, CDR2 YYNGEE. Trimming cost V 2 bases and J 2 bases; bases outside gene matches: 4. In DNA form, the CDR3 reads TGTGCCAGCAGCGTGGGTACAGGGGGCAATCAGCCCCAGCATTTT. Residues: CASSVGTGGNQPQHF. Complete variable domain (other parts from reference TRBV9 and TRBJ1-5): DSGVTQTPKHLITATGQRVTLRCSPRSGDLSVYWYQQSLDQGLQFLIQYYNGEERAKGNILERFSAQQFPDLHSELNLSSLELGDSALYFCASSVGTGGNQPQHFGDGTRLSIL.

This clone was detected once. The V call is TRBV6-6, the J call TRBJ1-2, with TRBD1 identical over 8 bases. This CDR3 is built from 13 residues. Per germline, CDR1 MNHNY and CDR2 SVGAGI (reference sequence). V shed 6 bases and J 7 bases; nucleotides not matched to a gene: 7. CDR3 nucleotides: TGTGCCAGCAGACCCCAGGGGGCGCTTGGCTACACCTTC. Translation gives CASRPQGALGYTF.

CDR3 in amino acids: CAWSNAGAPMGTDTQYF. CDR3 sequence (DNA): TGTGCCTGGAGTAATGCGGGAGCTCCAATGGGCACAGATACGCAGTATTTT. This sequence joins TRBV30 and TRBJ2-3, with 7 bases aligning to TRBD2. The ends lost 2 bases at V and 1 base at J; junction bases unmatched: 12. The CDR3 covers 17 residues. From germline, CDR1 is GTSNPN and CDR2 SVGIG (reference sequence).

The rearrangement links TRBV19 to TRBJ2-1; TRBD1 might be the D (6 bases). The CDR3 is 13 residues long. With 6 bases removed from V and 3 bases from J, the gap between germline ends came to 9 bases. The germline gives CDR1 LNHDA, CDR2 SQIVND (reference sequence). CDR3 sequence: CASRVRGYNEQFF. The CDR3 nucleotides read TGTGCCAGTAGGGTCAGGGGCTACAATGAGCAGTTCTTC.

The chain couples TRBV7-3 to TRBJ2-5; 7 bases map to TRBD1. The junction had 16 bases not matched to a gene; V was cut back by 5 bases and J by 4 bases. The CDR3 is 17 residues long. Germline V CDR1 and CDR2: SGHTA, FQGTGA. CDR3 loop: CASSPRGHTGEGETQYF. The DNA for the CDR3 is TGTGCCAGCAGCCCCAGAGGGCACACAGGGGAAGGAGAGACCCAGTACTTC.

The chain employs TRBV27 and TRBJ2-1; no reliable D call. This CDR3 region has 15 residues. Germline CDR1 is MNHEY and CDR2 is SMNVEV (reference sequence). Trimming shortened V by 0 bases and J by 5 bases, and 11 bases separated the two germline ends. For the CDR3, the DNA is TGTGCCAGCAGTTTATCGGCGGATTCGGACAATGAGCAGTTCTTC. Translated, it gives CASSLSADSDNEQFF.

The chain joins TRBV15 to TRBJ1-5; TRBD1 might be the D (6 bases). The CDR3 has 20 amino acids. The V end was cut by 4 bases, the J end by 6 bases, with 31 bases between. Germline CDR1 reads LNHNV; CDR2 reads YYDKDF (reference sequence). The CDR3 here is CATSKSFQDSFPRPGQPQHF. CDR3 bases: TGTGCCACCAGCAAATCGTTCCAGGACAGTTTCCCCCGGCCCGGTCAGCCCCAGCATTTT.

This chain links TRBV5-3 with TRBJ1-2; TRBD1 matches at 7 bases. TRBV5-3 is recorded as an ORF, its role being uncertain. The CDR3 sequence is 17 residues long. Unmatched junction bases numbered 13, after V lost 4 bases and J lost 1 base. In nucleotides, the CDR3 is TGTGCCAGAAGCGGATTTATTACAGGGGTCGTTAACTATGGCTACACCTTC. Amino acids: CARSGFITGVVNYGYTF.

J is TRBJ1-4 and V is TRBV7-2; 10 nucleotides agree with TRBD1. This CDR3 spans 16 amino acids. The V gene's germline CDR1 is SGHTA and CDR2 FQGNSA. After removal of 0 bases from V and 5 bases from J, the junction contained 3 bases not matched to a gene. The CDR3 loop reads CASSLAKGQGNEKLFF. As DNA, the CDR3 is TGTGCCAGCAGCTTAGCTAAGGGACAGGGGAATGAAAAACTGTTTTTT.